This record covers a single T cell receptor beta chain. Its antigen is undetermined. The V end lost 11 bases, the J end lost 2 bases, and 15 bases lay between the germline ends. CDR1 is KGHDR and CDR2 is SFDVKD in the germline V gene. The CDR3 sequence is 13 residues long. This entry belongs to a study of blood T cells in healthy people across ages. Overall study context: Using template switching, researchers captured about one barcoded beta molecule for each two T cells.

Whole-study results and caveats: Older age went with lower TCR beta diversity per million T cells, in a roughly linear way. The long-lived group displayed more naive CD4+ cells, plus higher diversity, than the aged donors did.

Using a J-beta primer mix together with a sample-barcoded 5' primer, a second PCR was run for about 6 to 11 cycles. Each CDR3 protein is one row after TCRdb ran MiXCR on the 5' RACE reads. Of more than 700,000 distinct CDR3 sequences in the sample, about half were seen once. Material for sequencing was blood. The TCR comes from a man at least 80 years old in good health. This chain joins TRBV24-1 and TRBJ2-7; D might be TRBD1 (6 bases). As DNA, the CDR3 is TGTGCCAGCGAGACAGGTACCACCTACGAGCAGTACTTC. Translated, it gives CASETGTTYEQYF.